These 4 T cell receptor beta chains were all obtained from the same sample, sequenced in a study of cytomegalovirus exposure and HLA in healthy donors. The PCR was carried out with 60 Vbeta primers and 13 Jbeta primers. Method: immunoSEQ multiplex PCR; TCRdb's copy keeps in-frame clones and lacks some. This sample lists 70,000 to 80,000 clones; its ten largest clones have more than 2.5%. The sequenced sample consisted of PBMCs. The receptors derive from a man aged 35-49 years in good health and CMV-seronegative.

This chain links TRBV19 with TRBJ2-3; no definite D call. The CDR3 has 13 residues. Germline lookup yields CDR1 LNHDA and CDR2 SQIVND (reference sequence). V shed 7 bases and J shed 0 bases, with 8 bases lying between them. The CDR3 DNA is TGTGCCAGTAAGCGCGATAGCACAGATACGCAGTATTTT. Residues: CASKRDSTDTQYF.

The chain has TRBV5-4 and TRBJ2-7; 9 nucleotides agree with TRBD1. The V gene end was trimmed by 2 bases and the J gene end by 2 bases; junction bases not matched to a gene: 5. Per germline, CDR1 SGHNT and CDR2 YYREEE (reference sequence). The CDR3 is 15 residues long. The CDR3 reads CASSFRDRVTYEQYF. CDR3 nucleotides: TGTGCCAGCAGCTTTCGGGACAGGGTTACCTACGAGCAGTACTTC.

The rearrangement uses TRBV2 and TRBJ2-3; 9 bases map to TRBD2. Trimming took 6 bases from V and 8 from J; bases not matched to a gene: 18. This CDR3 has 17 residues. Germline values: CDR1 SNHLY, CDR2 FYNNEI. The CDR3 is CASSAVSGGPLLGTQYF. Written as DNA, the CDR3 is TGTGCCAGCAGCGCAGTGAGCGGGGGGCCCCTTCTTGGTACGCAGTATTTT. Variable domain in full (rest from reference TRBV2 and TRBJ2-3): EPEVTQTPSHQVTQMGQEVILRCVPISNHLYFYWYRQILGQKVEFLVSFYNNEISEKSEIFDDQFSVERPDGSNFTLKIRSTKLEDSAMYFCASSAVSGGPLLGTQYFGPGTRLTVL.

CDR3 sequence reads: CASAGRGNEKLFF. DNA of the CDR3: TGTGCTAGTGCCGGCCGCGGGAATGAAAAACTGTTTTTT. The genes are TRBV12-5 and TRBJ1-4; the D is unclear. CDR3 length: 13 residues. The ends were cut back, 7 bases at V and 5 bases at J, with 11 bases in the middle. Germline V CDR1 and CDR2: LGHNT, FRNRAP.